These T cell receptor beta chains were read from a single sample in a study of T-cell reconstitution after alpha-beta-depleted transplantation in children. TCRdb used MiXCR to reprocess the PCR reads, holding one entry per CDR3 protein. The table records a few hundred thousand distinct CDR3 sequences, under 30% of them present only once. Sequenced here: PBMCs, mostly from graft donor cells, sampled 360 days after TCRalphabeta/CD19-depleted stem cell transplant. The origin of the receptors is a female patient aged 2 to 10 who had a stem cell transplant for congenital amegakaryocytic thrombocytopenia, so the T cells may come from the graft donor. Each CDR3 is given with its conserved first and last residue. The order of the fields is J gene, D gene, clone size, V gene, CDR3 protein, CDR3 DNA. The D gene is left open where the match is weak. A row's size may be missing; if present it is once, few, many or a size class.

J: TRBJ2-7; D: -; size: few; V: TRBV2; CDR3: CASSPTNGFYEQYF; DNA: TGTGCCAGCAGTCCAACCAACGGGTTCTACGAGCAGTACTTC
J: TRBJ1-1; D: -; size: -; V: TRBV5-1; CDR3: CASSLLQGLMNTEAFF; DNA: TGCGCCAGCAGCTTGCTGCAGGGCCTCATGAACACTGAAGCTTTCTTT
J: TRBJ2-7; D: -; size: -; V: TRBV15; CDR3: CATSREESGSSYEQYF; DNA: TGTGCCACCAGCAGAGAGGAGTCGGGGAGCTCCTACGAGCAGTACTTC
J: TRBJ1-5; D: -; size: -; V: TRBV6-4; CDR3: CASSDGQPQHF; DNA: TGTGCCAGCAGTGACGGACAGCCCCAGCATTTT
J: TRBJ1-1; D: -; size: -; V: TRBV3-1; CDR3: CASRALKENTEAFF; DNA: TGTGCCAGCAGGGCCTTGAAGGAGAACACTGAAGCTTTCTTT
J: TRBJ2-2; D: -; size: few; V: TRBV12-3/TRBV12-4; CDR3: CASSLFPGTFTGELFF; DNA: TGTGCCAGCAGTCTCTTCCCCGGGACTTTCACCGGGGAGCTGTTTTTT
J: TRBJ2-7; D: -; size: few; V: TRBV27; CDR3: CASALSGEALYEQYF; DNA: TGTGCCAGCGCCCTTTCGGGGGAAGCCCTCTACGAGCAGTACTTC
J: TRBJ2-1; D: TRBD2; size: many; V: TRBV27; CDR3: CASSRTSGGDEQFF; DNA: TGTGCCAGCAGTAGGACTAGCGGGGGGGATGAGCAGTTCTTC
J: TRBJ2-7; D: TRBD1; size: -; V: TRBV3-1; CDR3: CASSQSWLQGTYEQCF; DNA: TGTGCCAGCAGCCAGAGCTGGCTACAGGGGACGTACGAGCAGTGCTTC
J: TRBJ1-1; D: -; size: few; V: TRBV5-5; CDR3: CASSLPLGPGGEAFF; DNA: TGTGCCAGCAGCTTACCCCTCGGACCCGGCGGTGAAGCTTTCTTT
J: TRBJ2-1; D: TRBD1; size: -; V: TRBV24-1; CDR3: CATSDPRGPGNEQFF; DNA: TGTGCCACCAGTGACCCCAGGGGGCCCGGCAATGAGCAGTTCTTC
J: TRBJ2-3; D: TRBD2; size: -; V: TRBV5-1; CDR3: CASSLGLAASRNTDTQYF; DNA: TGCGCCAGCAGCTTGGGGCTAGCGGCTTCGCGAAATACAGATACGCAGTATTTT
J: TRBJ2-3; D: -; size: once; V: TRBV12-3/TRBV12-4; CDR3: CASSLAWYGATSTDTQYF; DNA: TGTGCCAGCAGTTTGGCCTGGTACGGAGCGACTAGCACAGATACGCAGTATTTT
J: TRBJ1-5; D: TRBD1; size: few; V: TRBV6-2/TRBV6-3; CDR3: CASSYETGPSNQPQHF; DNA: TGTGCCAGCAGTTACGAGACAGGGCCGAGCAATCAGCCCCAGCATTTT
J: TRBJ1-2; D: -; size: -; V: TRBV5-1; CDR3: CASSQVPERRGYGYTF; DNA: TGCGCCAGCAGTCAGGTTCCGGAACGCCGAGGGTATGGCTACACCTTC
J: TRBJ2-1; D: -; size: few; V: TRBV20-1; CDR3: CSASGSYNEQFF; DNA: TGCAGTGCTTCGGGCTCCTACAATGAGCAGTTCTTC
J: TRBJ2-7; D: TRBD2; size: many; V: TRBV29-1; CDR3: CSVEQAGSIEQYF; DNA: TGCAGCGTTGAACAAGCGGGGTCAATCGAGCAGTACTTC
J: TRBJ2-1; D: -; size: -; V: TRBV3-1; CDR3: CASREKGGDNEQFF; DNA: TGTGCCAGCAGAGAGAAGGGGGGGGACAATGAGCAGTTCTTC
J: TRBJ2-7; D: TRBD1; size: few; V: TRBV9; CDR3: CASSVGQGAYEQYF; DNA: TGTGCCAGCAGCGTAGGGCAGGGGGCGTACGAGCAGTACTTC
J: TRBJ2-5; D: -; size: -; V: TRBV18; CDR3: CASSPRDLRNQETQYF; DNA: TGTGCCAGCTCACCCCGGGACTTGAGGAACCAAGAGACCCAGTACTTC
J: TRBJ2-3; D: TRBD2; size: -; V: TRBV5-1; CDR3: CASKLSGSTDTQYF; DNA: TGCGCCAGCAAGCTTAGCGGGAGCACAGATACGCAGTATTTT
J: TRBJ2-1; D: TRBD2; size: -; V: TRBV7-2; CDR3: CASSLGLAGGNEQFF; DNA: TGTGCCAGCAGCTTAGGACTAGCGGGGGGGAATGAGCAGTTCTTC
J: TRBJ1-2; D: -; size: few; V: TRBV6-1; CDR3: CASSPASARELYYTF; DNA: TGTGCCAGCAGTCCAGCCTCCGCCAGGGAGCTTTACTACACCTTC
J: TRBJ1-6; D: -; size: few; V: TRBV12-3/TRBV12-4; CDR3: CASSLGGGSYNSPLHF; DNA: TGTGCCAGCAGTTTAGGTGGGGGAAGCTATAATTCACCCCTCCACTTT
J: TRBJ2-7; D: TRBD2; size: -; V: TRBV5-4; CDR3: CASRPGLAYEQYF; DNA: TGTGCCAGCAGGCCGGGACTAGCTTACGAGCAGTACTTC
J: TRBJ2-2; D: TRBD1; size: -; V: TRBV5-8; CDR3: CASSLFAGQGVTGELFF; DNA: TGTGCCAGCAGCTTGTTCGCAGGACAGGGAGTTACCGGGGAGCTGTTTTTT
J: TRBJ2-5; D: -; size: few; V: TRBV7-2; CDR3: CASSNARGETQYF; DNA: TGTGCCAGCAGCAATGCTAGGGGCGAGACCCAGTACTTC
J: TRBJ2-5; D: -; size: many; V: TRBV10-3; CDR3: CAISDPLVPMRTQYF; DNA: TGTGCCATCAGTGACCCCCTTGTCCCTATGAGGACCCAGTACTTC
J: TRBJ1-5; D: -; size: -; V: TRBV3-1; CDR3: CASSQGRVTQPQHF; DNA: TGTGCCAGCAGCCAAGGAAGGGTCACTCAGCCCCAGCATTTT
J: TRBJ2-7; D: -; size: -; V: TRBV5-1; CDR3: CASSLFGSSEQYF; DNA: TGCGCCAGCAGCTTGTTCGGGAGCAGCGAGCAGTACTTC
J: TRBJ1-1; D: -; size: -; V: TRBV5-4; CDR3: CASFASGAKVNTEAFF; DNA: TGTGCCAGCTTCGCGTCGGGGGCAAAGGTGAACACTGAAGCTTTCTTT
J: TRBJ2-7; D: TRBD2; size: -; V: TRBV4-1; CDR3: CASSQATSGSFYEQYF; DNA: TGCGCCAGCAGCCAGGCGACTAGCGGGAGTTTCTACGAGCAGTACTTC